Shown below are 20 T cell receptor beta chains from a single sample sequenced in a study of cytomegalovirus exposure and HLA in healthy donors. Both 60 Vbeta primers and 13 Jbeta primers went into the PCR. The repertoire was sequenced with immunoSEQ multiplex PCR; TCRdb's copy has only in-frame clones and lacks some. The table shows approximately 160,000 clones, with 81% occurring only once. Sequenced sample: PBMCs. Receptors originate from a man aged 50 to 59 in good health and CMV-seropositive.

The chain's CDR3 is CASSAGGLAGGLQETQYF. The CDR3, as DNA: TGTGCCAGCAGCGCAGGGGGACTAGCGGGGGGTCTGCAAGAGACCCAGTACTTC. The chain employs TRBV9 and TRBJ2-5; 15 bases align to TRBD2. CDR1 and CDR2 from the germline V gene are SGDLS and YYNGEE. The CDR3 is 18 amino acids. J was trimmed by 2 bases and V by 3 bases; bases with no gene match: 8.

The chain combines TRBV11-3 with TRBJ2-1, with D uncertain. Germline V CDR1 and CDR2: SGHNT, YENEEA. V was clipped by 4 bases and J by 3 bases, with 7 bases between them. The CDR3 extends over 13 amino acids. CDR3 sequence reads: CASSSGNYNEQFF. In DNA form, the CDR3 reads TGTGCCAGCAGCTCTGGCAACTACAATGAGCAGTTCTTC.

The CDR3 DNA is TGTGCCAGCAGTTCCGGACAGGGTCCCAACGAGCAGTACTTC. Translation: CASSSGQGPNEQYF. This chain uses TRBV6-1 with TRBJ2-7; TRBD1 matches 8 bases. CDR3 size: 14 residues. CDR1 MNHNS and CDR2 SASEGT come from the germline V gene. With V trimmed by 5 bases and J by 5 bases, 8 bases remained unmatched.

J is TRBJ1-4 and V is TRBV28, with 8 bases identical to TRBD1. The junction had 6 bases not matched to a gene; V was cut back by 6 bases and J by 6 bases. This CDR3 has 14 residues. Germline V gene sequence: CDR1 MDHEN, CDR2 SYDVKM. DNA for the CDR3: TGTGCCAGCAGGACACAGGGGGGGGATGAAAAACTGTTTTTT. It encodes CASRTQGGDEKLFF. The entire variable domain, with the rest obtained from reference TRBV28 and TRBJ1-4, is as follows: DVKVTQSSRYLVKRTGEKVFLECVQDMDHENMFWYRQDPGLGLRLIYFSYDVKMKEKGDIPEGYSVSREKKERFSLILESASTNQTSMYLCASRTQGGDEKLFFGSGTQLSVL.

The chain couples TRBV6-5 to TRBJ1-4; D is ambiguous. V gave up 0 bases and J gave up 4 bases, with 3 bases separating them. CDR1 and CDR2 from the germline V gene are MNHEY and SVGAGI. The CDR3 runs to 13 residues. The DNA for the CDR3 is TGTGCCAGCAGTTACTCTCTTAATGAAAAACTGTTTTTT. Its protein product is CASSYSLNEKLFF.

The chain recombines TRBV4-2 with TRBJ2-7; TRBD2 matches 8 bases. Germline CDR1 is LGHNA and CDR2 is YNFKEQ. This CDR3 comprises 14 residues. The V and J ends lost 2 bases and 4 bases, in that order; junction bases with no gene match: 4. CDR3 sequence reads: CASSQNSGSYEQYF. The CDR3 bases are TGTGCCAGCAGCCAAAACAGCGGGAGTTACGAGCAGTACTTC.

The CDR3 reads CASSTRGQPYEQYF. CDR3 DNA: TGTGCCAGCTCAACAAGGGGACAACCCTACGAGCAGTACTTC. The chain is built from TRBV18 and TRBJ2-7; possible D gene TRBD1, 6 bases. The CDR3 extends over 14 amino acids. The V gene lost 5 bases and the J gene lost 2 bases, with 13 bases spanning the gap. Germline V gene lookup returns CDR1 KGHSH and CDR2 LQKENI.

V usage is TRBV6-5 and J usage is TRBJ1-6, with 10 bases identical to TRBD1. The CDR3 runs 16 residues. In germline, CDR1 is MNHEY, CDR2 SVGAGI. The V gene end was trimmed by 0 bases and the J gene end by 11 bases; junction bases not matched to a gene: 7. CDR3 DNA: TGTGCCAGCAGTTACTCGACCGGGACAGGGGTAGCACCCCTCCACTTT. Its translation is CASSYSTGTGVAPLHF.

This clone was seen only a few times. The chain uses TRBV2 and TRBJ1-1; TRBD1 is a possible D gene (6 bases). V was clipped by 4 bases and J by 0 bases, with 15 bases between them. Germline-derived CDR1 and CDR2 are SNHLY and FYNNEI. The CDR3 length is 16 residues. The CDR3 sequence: CASSGRAGALNTEAFF. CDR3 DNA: TGTGCCAGCAGTGGTAGGGCAGGGGCCCTGAACACTGAAGCTTTCTTT.

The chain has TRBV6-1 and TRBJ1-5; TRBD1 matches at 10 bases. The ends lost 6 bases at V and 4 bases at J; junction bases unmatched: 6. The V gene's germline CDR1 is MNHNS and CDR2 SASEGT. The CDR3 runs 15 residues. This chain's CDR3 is CASSQGTGDNQPQHF. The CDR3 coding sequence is TGTGCCAGCAGCCAAGGGACAGGGGATAATCAGCCCCAGCATTTT.

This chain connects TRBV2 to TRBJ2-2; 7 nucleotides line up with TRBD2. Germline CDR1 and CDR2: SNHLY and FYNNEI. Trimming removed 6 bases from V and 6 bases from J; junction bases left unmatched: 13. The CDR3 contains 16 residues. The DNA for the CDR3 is TGTGCCAGCAGCGGGGCGGGAGTAAGAATGGCCGGGGAGCTGTTTTTT. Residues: CASSGAGVRMAGELFF.

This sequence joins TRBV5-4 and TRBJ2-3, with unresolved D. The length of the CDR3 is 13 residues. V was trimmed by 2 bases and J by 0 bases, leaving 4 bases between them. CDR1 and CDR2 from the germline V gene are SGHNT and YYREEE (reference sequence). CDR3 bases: TGTGCCAGCAGCTTAGCTAGCACAGATACGCAGTATTTT. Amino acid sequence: CASSLASTDTQYF.

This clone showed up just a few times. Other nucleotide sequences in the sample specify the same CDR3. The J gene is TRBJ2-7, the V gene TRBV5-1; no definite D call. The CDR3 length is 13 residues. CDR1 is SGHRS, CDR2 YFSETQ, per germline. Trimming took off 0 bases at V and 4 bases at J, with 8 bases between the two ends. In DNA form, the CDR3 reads TGCGCCAGCAGCTTGGTACAAAGTTACGAGCAGTACTTC. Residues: CASSLVQSYEQYF.

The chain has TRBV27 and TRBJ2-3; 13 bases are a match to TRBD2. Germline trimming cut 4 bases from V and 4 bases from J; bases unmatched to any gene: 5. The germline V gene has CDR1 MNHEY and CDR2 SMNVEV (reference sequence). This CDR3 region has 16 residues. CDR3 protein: CASSSTSGGRPDTQYF. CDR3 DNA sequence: TGTGCCAGCAGTTCGACTAGCGGGGGGAGGCCAGATACGCAGTATTTT.

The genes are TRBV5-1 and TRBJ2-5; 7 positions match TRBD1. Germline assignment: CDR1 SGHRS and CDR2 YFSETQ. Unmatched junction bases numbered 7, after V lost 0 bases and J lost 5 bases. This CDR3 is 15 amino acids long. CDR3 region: CASSLAGTVSETQYF. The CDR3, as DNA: TGCGCCAGCAGCTTGGCCGGGACAGTAAGTGAGACCCAGTACTTC.

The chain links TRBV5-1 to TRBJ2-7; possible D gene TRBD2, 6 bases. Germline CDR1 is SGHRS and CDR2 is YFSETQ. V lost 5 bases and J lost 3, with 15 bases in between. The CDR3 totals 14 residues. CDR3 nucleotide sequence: TGCGCCAGCAGGATGCCGGGAGCTTACTACGAGCAGTACTTC. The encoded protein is CASRMPGAYYEQYF.

CDR3 loop: CASTGGGNHEQYF. The CDR3, as DNA: TGTGCCAGCACGGGGGGCGGGAACCACGAGCAGTACTTC. The V call is TRBV27, the J call TRBJ2-7, with D possibly being TRBD2 (7 bases). Germline V lookup: CDR1 MNHEY, CDR2 SMNVEV (reference sequence). V dropped 7 bases and J dropped 5 bases, with 15 bases sitting between them. The CDR3 contains 13 residues.

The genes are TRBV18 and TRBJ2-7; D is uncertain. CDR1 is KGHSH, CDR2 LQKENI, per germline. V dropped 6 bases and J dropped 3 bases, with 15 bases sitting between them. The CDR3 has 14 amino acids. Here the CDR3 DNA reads TGTGCCAGCTCCCTACGCTCGCGTCTCTACGAGCAGTACTTC. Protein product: CASSLRSRLYEQYF.

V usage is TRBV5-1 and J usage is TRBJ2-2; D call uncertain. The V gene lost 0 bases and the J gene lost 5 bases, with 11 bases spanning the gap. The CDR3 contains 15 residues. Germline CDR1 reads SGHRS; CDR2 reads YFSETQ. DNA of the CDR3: TGCGCCAGCAGCTTGGCTTCTAGTCTTACCGGGGAGCTGTTTTTT. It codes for CASSLASSLTGELFF.

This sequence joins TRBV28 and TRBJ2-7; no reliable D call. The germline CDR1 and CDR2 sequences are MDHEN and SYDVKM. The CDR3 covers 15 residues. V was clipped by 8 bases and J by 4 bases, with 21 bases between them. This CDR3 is CASSQTTEIYYEQYF. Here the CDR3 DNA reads TGTGCCAGCTCCCAAACAACGGAGATCTATTACGAGCAGTACTTC.